The rows below give T cell receptor beta chains drawn from one sample of a study of CD8+ T cells in alopecia areata. This table comes from immunoSEQ multiplex PCR, and its TCRdb copy is limited to in-frame clones, with some not included. The sample lists fewer than 200,000 clones, approximately 59% occurring once. The sample consisted of CD4+ T cells sorted from blood, taken at week 0. The source of these receptors is a human donor with alopecia areata. Each CDR3 is given with its conserved first and last residue. A D gene is named only where the DNA matches it firmly. Clone size, where shown, is once, few, many, or a class for clones that have expanded.

- TRBJ1-4 TRBV5-1 few CASSLGGGREKLFF TGCGCCAGCAGCTTGGGGGGTGGACGTGAAAAACTGTTTTTT
- TRBJ2-6 TRBV4-1 - CASSQERTSGANVLTF TGCGCCAGCAGCCAAGAACGGACCTCTGGGGCCAACGTCCTGACTTTC
- TRBJ1-1 TRBV23-1 - CASSQSEANTEAFF TGCGCCAGCAGTCAATCGGAGGCGAACACTGAAGCTTTCTTT
TRBD2 TRBJ2-1 TRBV4-2 - CASSSRPGGYNEQFF TGTGCCAGCAGCAGCCGGCCGGGGGGCTACAATGAGCAGTTCTTC
- TRBJ2-1 TRBV29-1 once CSGEPGGSEQFF TGCAGCGGGGAGCCTGGGGGGAGTGAGCAGTTCTTC
- TRBJ2-3 TRBV29-1 - CSVDSSATDTQYF TGCAGCGTTGATAGTAGCGCCACAGATACGCAGTATTTT
- TRBJ2-3 TRBV29-1 - CSVAATDTQYF TGCAGCGTTGCGGCCACAGATACGCAGTATTTT
- TRBJ2-1 TRBV4-1 few CASSQDWSNEQFF TGCGCCAGCAGCCAAGATTGGTCGAATGAGCAGTTCTTC
- TRBJ1-1 TRBV30 - CAWNRRMNTEAFF TGTGCCTGGAATAGGAGGATGAACACTGAAGCTTTCTTT
TRBD2 TRBJ2-3 TRBV30 - CAWSAGLASFTQYF TGTGCCTGGAGTGCGGGACTAGCTTCATTTACGCAGTATTTT
- TRBJ2-5 TRBV25-1 once CASSLRGLQETQYF TGTGCCAGCAGCCTACGGGGCCTCCAAGAGACCCAGTACTTC
TRBD1 TRBJ2-3 TRBV19 few CASRTRDSSEDTQYF TGTGCCAGCAGAACCCGGGACAGTTCAGAAGATACGCAGTATTTT
- TRBJ2-3 TRBV9 - CASSVVTLGTDTQYF TGTGCCAGCAGCGTAGTCACGCTCGGCACAGATACGCAGTATTTT
- TRBJ1-6 TRBV15 - CATSRDREPGSPLHF TGTGCCACCAGCAGAGACAGGGAGCCCGGTTCACCCCTCCACTTT
- TRBJ1-2 TRBV7-9 - CASSLDGSYGYTF TGTGCCAGCAGCTTGGACGGAAGCTATGGCTACACCTTC
- TRBJ2-3 TRBV29-1 few CSVGSGVSTDTQYF TGCAGCGTTGGATCGGGGGTGAGCACAGATACGCAGTATTTT
- TRBJ2-7 TRBV30 - CAWSVSRVYEQYF TGTGCCTGGAGTGTTAGCAGGGTCTACGAGCAGTACTTC
TRBD1 TRBJ2-7 TRBV6-6 - CASSPRQGAAYEQYF TGTGCCAGCAGTCCAAGACAGGGGGCAGCCTACGAGCAGTACTTC
TRBD1 TRBJ1-2 TRBV19 - CASSVPGGANYGYTF TGTGCCAGTAGTGTACCAGGGGGGGCTAACTATGGCTACACCTTC
TRBD2 TRBJ2-1 TRBV11-2 - CASSSRTRGEQFF TGTGCCAGCAGCTCCAGGACTAGGGGTGAGCAGTTCTTC
- TRBJ2-3 TRBV5-1 - CASSSLVTDTQYF TGCGCCAGCAGCAGCTTAGTTACAGATACGCAGTATTTT
- TRBJ1-3 TRBV29-1 - CSAGTVSGNTIYF TGCAGCGCGGGAACGGTCTCTGGAAACACCATATATTTT
TRBD1 TRBJ1-2 TRBV29-1 - CSGRQGPYGYTF TGCAGCGGGCGACAGGGCCCTTATGGCTACACCTTC
- TRBJ2-7 TRBV12-5 - CASGPSVRNSYEQYF TGTGCTAGTGGCCCCTCCGTTAGGAACTCCTACGAGCAGTACTTC